The sequence of this T cell receptor beta chain was determined in a study of OX40 agonist ivuxolimab in advanced cancers. General study points: Undetermined was the antigen specificity of the expanded peripheral T cells. Dose levels from 0.1 to 3.0 mg/kg saw CD4+ and CD8+ blood T cells expand clonally by week 6.

On this clone: The antigen remains unidentified.

Germline CDR1 and CDR2: SQVTM and ANQGSEA. This CDR3 region has 14 residues. J was trimmed by 0 bases and V by 6 bases; bases with no gene match: 5. Prior autoimmune disease or systemic immunosuppression barred patients. Using immunoSEQ multiplex PCR, the repertoire was profiled, and TCRdb retains in-frame clones only, with some absent. The sample yields 71,000 or so clones, more than 85% seen once. This specimen was CD4+ or CD8+ T cells sorted from blood, taken in a trial of the OX40 agonist ivuxolimab. The V and J genes are TRBV29-1 and TRBJ1-3; 7 nucleotides agree with TRBD1. The receptor was isolated from an adult with an advanced solid tumor such as melanoma, head and neck, liver or kidney cancer. CDR3 region: CSVAGGSSGNTIYF. DNA for the CDR3: TGCAGCGTCGCAGGGGGGAGCTCTGGAAACACCATATATTTT. The complete variable domain, with remaining parts taken from reference TRBV29-1 and TRBJ1-3, reads SAVISQKPSRDICQRGTSLTIQCQVDSQVTMMFWYRQQPGQSLTLIATANQGSEATYESGFVIDKFPISRPNLTFSTLTVSNMSPEDSSIYLCSVAGGSSGNTIYFGEGSWLTVV.